This T cell receptor beta chain was recorded in a study of blood T cell repertoires in COVID-19. On the study more broadly: Acute and convalescent COVID-19 samples came from the United States, Italy and Spain.

V shed 7 bases and J 7 bases; nucleotides not matched to a gene: 12. The CDR3 is made up of 15 amino acids. Germline V lookup: CDR1 SNHLY, CDR2 FYNNEI. In the study's own analysis: By means of reference gene primer amplification, nucleated cell counts were estimated. Sequencing was performed with immunoSEQ multiplex PCR; in TCRdb, only in-frame clones are kept and a portion is missing. V and J calls and clone size are given by that table; D and trimming were obtained from the DNA. In the table there are 470,000 or so clones, approximately 85% of which are singletons. The genes are TRBV2 and TRBJ2-1, with 8 bases aligning to TRBD2. The TCR sequence derives from a human donor in a cohort sampled during active COVID-19. Sequencing used peripheral blood. This CDR3 reads CASTRTGGEWNEQFF. CDR3 in DNA: TGTGCCAGCACCCGGACCGGGGGGGAGTGGAATGAGCAGTTCTTC.